A single sample gave rise to the 32 T cell receptor beta chains below, sequenced in a study of tumor-infiltrating lymphocytes in oesophageal squamous cell carcinoma. TCRdb fed the PCR reads into MiXCR, producing one record per CDR3 protein. Here the sample spans approximately 9,700 distinct CDR3 sequences, about 60% being singletons. Sequenced input: esophageal tumor tissue. These receptor sequences come from a male donor with esophageal squamous cell carcinoma.

The V gene is TRBV7-4, the J gene TRBJ2-5; the D is unclear. This CDR3 comprises 12 residues. Germline V gene data show CDR1 as SGHVT and CDR2 as SQSDAQ. Trimming shortened V by 5 bases and J by 1 base, and 5 bases separated the two germline ends. The CDR3 loop is CASSVSQETQYF. CDR3 DNA: TGTGCCAGCAGCGTAAGCCAAGAGACCCAGTACTTC. Using reference TRBV7-4 and TRBJ2-5 for the parts outside the CDR3, the full variable domain is GAGVSQSPRYKVAKRGRDVALRCDSISGHVTLYWYRQTLGQGSEVLTYSQSDAQRDKSGRPSGRFSAERPERSVSTLKIQRTEQGDSAVYLCASSVSQETQYFGPGTRLLVL.

By sample fraction, this clonotype is medium-sized. The gene calls are TRBV6-4 and TRBJ2-5; D is uncertain. From germline, CDR1 is MRHNA and CDR2 SNTAGT. Trimming took off 3 bases at V and 3 bases at J, with 8 bases between the two ends. The CDR3 length is 13 residues. CDR3 amino acids: CASSEWAEETQYF. The CDR3 DNA reads as TGTGCCAGCAGTGAGTGGGCAGAAGAGACCCAGTACTTC.

The sample holds one count of this clonotype. This chain connects TRBV7-6 to TRBJ2-3, with D uncertain. Matching the DNA end better, TRBJ2-1 makes the J call doubtful. Germline-derived CDR1 and CDR2 are SGHVS and FNYEAQ. The CDR3 covers 16 residues. CDR3 DNA sequence: TGTGCCAGCAGCTTAGTAGGCCCTGGGTCCTACAATGAGCAGTTCTTC. This translates into CASSLVGPGSYNEQFF.

This clonotype occurred a few times. This chain connects TRBV7-6 to TRBJ2-4, with a tentative D call TRBD2 (5 bases). Gene TRBJ2-7 matches the end of the DNA better, so the J call may be wrong. Looked up from germline, CDR1 is SGHVS and CDR2 is FNYEAQ. This CDR3 has 15 residues. CDR3 sequence (DNA): TGTGCCAGCAGCTTAGTTCCGGGGAGTTCCTACGAGCAGTACTTC. Protein product: CASSLVPGSSYEQYF.

This clonotype was recorded a few times. The rearrangement links TRBV7-3 to TRBJ1-1; D remains unclear. The CDR3 has 15 amino acids. CDR1 and CDR2 from the germline V gene are SGHTA and FQGTGA. Trimming removed 0 bases at V and 3 bases at J, with 11 bases between. The CDR3 DNA reads as TGTGCCAGCAGCTTAACCCCATTGAGGGACACTGAAGCTTTCTTT. It encodes CASSLTPLRDTEAFF.

The chain employs TRBV7-8 and TRBJ2-3; possible D gene TRBD1, 5 bases. The V gene's germline CDR1 is SGHVS and CDR2 FQNEAQ. V gave up 6 bases and J gave up 2 bases, with 15 bases separating them. This CDR3 region has 15 residues. The CDR3 DNA reads TGTGCCAGCAGGCCGGACACTTCTACCACAGATACGCAGTATTTT. Amino acid sequence: CASRPDTSTTDTQYF.

This clonotype has just a few counts. This chain joins TRBV7-2 and TRBJ2-3; 8 positions match TRBD1. Trimming removed 5 bases from V and 7 bases from J; junction bases left unmatched: 5. The CDR3 runs to 13 residues. Germline V CDR1 and CDR2: SGHTA, FQGNSA. The CDR3 nucleotides read TGTGCCAGCAGCGCGGACAGGGAATATACGCAGTATTTT. Protein: CASSADREYTQYF.

The V gene is TRBV28, the J gene TRBJ1-1; D perhaps matches TRBD2 (6 bases). The last part of the DNA fits TRBJ2-5 better; the J call may be wrong. The CDR3 is 14 residues long. CDR1 is MDHEN, CDR2 SYDVKM, per germline. DNA for the CDR3: TGTGCCAGCAGTTCTCCCTCGGGGGAGCAGACCCAGTACTTC. Encoded protein: CASSSPSGEQTQYF.

This clonotype was observed at least ten times. V gene TRBV12-5 combines with J gene TRBJ2-4, with 10 positions matching TRBD1. V lost 4 bases and J lost 0; bases outside the gene matches: 12. Germline V lookup: CDR1 LGHNT, CDR2 FRNRAP. CDR3 length: 19 amino acids. CDR3 nucleotides: TGTGCTAGTGGTTCGGACAGGGGGAACATGATACTAGCCAAAAACATTCAGTACTTC. Translating it yields CASGSDRGNMILAKNIQYF.

In this sample, this clonotype turned up many times. The CDR3 is CASSFGADTQYF. The CDR3 region has the DNA TGTGCCAGCAGCTTTGGGGCAGATACGCAGTATTTT. The chain has TRBV5-6 and TRBJ2-3; D not resolved. Trimming cost V 2 bases and J 4 bases, with 5 bases left between them. CDR3 length: 12 residues. Germline CDR1 and CDR2: SGHDT and YYEEEE. Using reference TRBV5-6 and TRBJ2-3 for the parts outside the CDR3, the full variable domain is DAGVTQSPTHLIKTRGQQVTLRCSPKSGHDTVSWYQQALGQGPQFIFQYYEEEERQRGNFPDRFSGHQFPNYSSELNVNALLLGDSALYLCASSFGADTQYFGPGTRLTVL.

This clonotype appeared once. This chain connects TRBV6-1 to TRBJ2-1; TRBD2 matches 12 bases. This CDR3 is 15 amino acids long. Germline assignment: CDR1 MNHNS and CDR2 SASEGT. Losses at the gene ends were 6 bases for V and 9 bases for J; bases not matched to a gene: 9. This CDR3 reads CASSLLAGGRVEQFF. As DNA, the CDR3 is TGTGCCAGCAGCCTACTAGCGGGGGGACGGGTTGAGCAGTTCTTC.

This clonotype is termed medium-sized. The gene calls are TRBV12-3 or TRBV12-4 and TRBJ2-1; no reliable D call. Trimming cost V 4 bases and J 5 bases, with 12 bases left between them. The CDR3 has 14 residues. CDR3 sequence (DNA): TGTGCCAGCAGTTCCAACCGGAGAGACAATGAGCAGTTCTTC. Translating gives CASSSNRRDNEQFF.

The gene calls are TRBV12-3 or TRBV12-4 and TRBJ2-7, with D perhaps being TRBD1 or TRBD2 (5 bases each). Trimming left V 2 bases short and J 1 base short, with 9 bases between. This CDR3 is built from 14 residues. CDR3 loop: CASSLWDESYEQYF. Written as DNA, the CDR3 is TGTGCCAGCAGTTTATGGGACGAATCCTACGAGCAGTACTTC.

The chain is built from TRBV7-2 and TRBJ2-5, with D unclear. The V end was cut by 1 base, the J end by 5 bases, with 8 bases between. The CDR3 covers 13 residues. Germline values: CDR1 SGHTA, CDR2 FQGNSA. CDR3 in amino acids: CASSLVWTETQYF. CDR3 sequence (DNA): TGTGCCAGCAGCTTAGTTTGGACGGAGACCCAGTACTTC.

By frequency in the sample, this clonotype is large. The genes are TRBV7-2 and TRBJ1-1, with D uncertain. Germline values: CDR1 SGHTA, CDR2 FQGNSA. The CDR3 contains 14 residues. V gave up 7 bases and J gave up 0 bases, with 12 bases separating them. The CDR3 DNA reads TGTGCCAGCACCCTACGTATAATGAACACTGAAGCTTTCTTT. It encodes CASTLRIMNTEAFF.

V is TRBV4-1 and J is TRBJ2-5, with D unresolved. This CDR3 has 15 amino acids. Trimming cost V 0 bases and J 0 bases, with 8 bases left between them. Germline loops: CDR1 MGHRA, CDR2 YSYEKL. The CDR3 reads CASSQDSQDQETQYF. The CDR3 DNA is TGCGCCAGCAGCCAAGATTCCCAGGACCAAGAGACCCAGTACTTC.

About this clonotype itself: The CDR3 ends on some other residue instead of the conserved phenylalanine or tryptophan, so this is likely a read error. The DNA is omitted, as the CDR3 cannot be located on it reliably, and the CDR3 follows TCRdb's listing. The V gene is TRBV11-3, the J gene TRBJ2-3; whether TRBD1, the table's D call, matches the DNA was not checked. From germline, CDR1 is SGHNT and CDR2 YENEEA. Counting both end residues, the CDR3 totals 14 amino acids. The chain's CDR3 is CASSFDGGTQYFGP.

V usage is TRBV7-3 and J usage is TRBJ2-3; D gene unclear. CDR1 and CDR2 (germline): SGHTA, FQGTGA. V lost 2 bases, J lost 0 bases, and 9 bases lay in between. The CDR3 contains 15 residues. CDR3 nucleotide sequence: TGTGCCAGCAGCTTATCAGTAGGGAGCACAGATACGCAGTATTTT. It is translated as CASSLSVGSTDTQYF.

This clonotype has only one observation. J is TRBJ2-1 and V is TRBV11-1; 7 bases are shared with TRBD1. With V trimmed by 6 bases and J by 4 bases, 9 bases remained unmatched. CDR1 and CDR2 (germline): SGHAT, FQDESV (reference sequence). This CDR3 has 15 residues. The CDR3 DNA follows: TGTGCCAGCAGTTGGGAGTCAGGGGGTTACAATGAGCAGTTCTTC. Translation: CASSWESGGYNEQFF.

The V gene is TRBV10-3, the J gene TRBJ1-2; 9 positions match TRBD1. Trimming at V came to 0 bases and at J to 8 bases, leaving 4 bases not matched to a gene. CDR1 is ENHRY, CDR2 SYGVKD, per germline. The CDR3 extends over 14 amino acids. The CDR3 sequence is CAISESRTGDGYTF. The CDR3 DNA is TGTGCCATCAGTGAGTCAAGGACAGGGGACGGCTACACCTTC.

The V gene is TRBV7-3, the J gene TRBJ2-3; possibly TRBD2 for D (7 bases). Germline CDR1 reads SGHTA; CDR2 reads FQGTGA. Trimming left V 2 bases short and J 0 bases short, with 12 bases between. The CDR3 consists of 16 residues. CDR3 bases: TGTGCCAGCAGCTTAGACGGGGGGCTAAGCACAGATACGCAGTATTTT. Amino acid sequence: CASSLDGGLSTDTQYF.

The chain links TRBV7-2 to TRBJ2-7; no definite D call. Matching the DNA end better, TRBJ2-5 makes the J call doubtful. CDR1 is SGHTA and CDR2 is FQGNSA in the germline V gene. The CDR3 runs 12 residues. For the CDR3, the DNA is TGTGCCAGCAGGGAGTTTGGGGAGACCCAGTACTTC. It is translated as CASREFGETQYF.

The chain uses TRBV6-1 and TRBJ1-1; D remains unclear. CDR3 length equals 14 residues. V was trimmed by 6 bases and J by 2 bases, leaving 13 bases between them. Germline loops: CDR1 MNHNS, CDR2 SASEGT. The CDR3 DNA is TGTGCCAGCAGCGAACGGGGTTATAACACTGAAGCTTTCTTT. This codes for CASSERGYNTEAFF.

The genes are TRBV7-3 and TRBJ2-7; D is undetermined. With the DNA end fitting TRBJ2-5 better, the J assignment may be wrong. Germline CDR1 reads SGHTA; CDR2 reads FQGTGA. CDR3 length equals 13 residues. The CDR3 DNA is TGTGCCAGCAGCTCAGTAGCAGAAGAGACCCAGTACTTC. Translated, it gives CASSSVAEETQYF.

This clonotype was seen a handful of times. No conserved phenylalanine or tryptophan ends this CDR3, so it is likely a read error. The DNA is omitted, as the CDR3 cannot be located on it reliably, and the CDR3 follows TCRdb's listing. V gene TRBV25-1 combines with J gene TRBJ2-1; the D segment call TRBD2 is taken from the table without a DNA check. CDR1 and CDR2 (germline): MGHDK, SYGVNS. With termini counted, the CDR3 has 16 amino acids. The CDR3 here is CASSETLGSYGYTFGS.

Ten or more counts support this clonotype. The chain combines TRBV5-1 with TRBJ2-3; a weak D match, TRBD2 (5 bases). V was cut by 4 bases and J by 2 bases, with 17 bases left in between. Germline-derived CDR1 and CDR2 are SGHRS and YFSETQ. The CDR3 consists of 16 residues. DNA of the CDR3: TGCGCCAGCAGCCGCATGGGAGCAACCTACACAGATACGCAGTATTTT. Its translation: CASSRMGATYTDTQYF.

The chain has TRBV7-3 and TRBJ2-3; 8 nucleotides agree with TRBD2. CDR3 size: 14 residues. V trimming: 5 bases; J trimming: 3 bases; junction bases outside the gene matches: 4. In germline, CDR1 is SGHTA, CDR2 FQGTGA. CDR3 protein: CASSTGGWTDTQYF. CDR3 sequence (DNA): TGTGCCAGCAGCACGGGGGGGTGGACAGATACGCAGTATTTT. The full variable domain, with the rest looked up from reference TRBV7-3 and TRBJ2-3, is GAGVSQTPSNKVTEKGKYVELRCDPISGHTALYWYRQSLGQGPEFLIYFQGTGAADDSGLPNDRFFAVRPEGSVSTLKIQRTERGDSAVYLCASSTGGWTDTQYFGPGTRLTVL.

For this clonotype: This may come from a read error, since a much larger clone is one base off. The V and J genes are TRBV7-2 and TRBJ2-5, with 11 bases that match TRBD2. The DNA end is more similar to TRBJ2-1, so the J call may be wrong. Germline CDR1 is SGHTA and CDR2 is FQGNSA. The CDR3 has 16 amino acids. CDR3 sequence reads: CASSSSGTSGPGAQFF. CDR3 DNA: TGTGCCAGCAGCTCCTCCGGGACTAGCGGTCCTGGGGCCCAGTTCTTC.

V usage is TRBV12-3 or TRBV12-4 and J usage is TRBJ2-3; D uncertain. Trimming cost V 1 base and J 4 bases, with 9 bases left between them. The CDR3 covers 14 residues. CDR3: CASSLGRSADTQYF. The DNA of the CDR3 is TGTGCCAGCAGTTTAGGACGGAGCGCAGATACGCAGTATTTT.

The CDR3 region is CASSSGLGNTQYF. In DNA form, the CDR3 reads TGTGCCAGCAGTTCGGGACTAGGAAATACGCAGTACTTC. The genes are TRBV12-3 or TRBV12-4 and TRBJ2-3; TRBD2 aligns across 8 bases. The tail of the sequence fits TRBJ2-7 better, so the J call may be wrong. The CDR3 consists of 13 residues.

The genes are TRBV5-4 and TRBJ2-2; 12 bases map to TRBD1. V trimming: 4 bases; J trimming: 7 bases; junction bases outside the gene matches: 5. CDR1 is SGHNT, CDR2 YYREEE, per germline (reference sequence). This CDR3 comprises 15 residues. CDR3 DNA sequence: TGTGCCAGCAGCAGGGACAGGGGGCAGGACGGGGAGCTGTTTTTT. Protein sequence: CASSRDRGQDGELFF.

V usage is TRBV7-6 and J usage is TRBJ2-3, with D tentatively TRBD2 (5 bases). This CDR3 is 15 amino acids long. Trimming cost V 3 bases and J 2 bases, with 12 bases left between them. In germline, CDR1 is SGHVS, CDR2 FNYEAQ. CDR3 nucleotides: TGTGCCAGCAGCTTGAAAGCGGCCCACACAGATACGCAGTATTTT. This translates into CASSLKAAHTDTQYF.